This T cell receptor (beta chain) came from a study of siplizumab effects on memory and regulatory T cells. Notes on the study in general: There were only a minor fraction of alloreactive clones that mapped to unstimulated subsets.

Measured with immunoSEQ multiplex PCR; TCRdb has only the in-frame clones, and not every one. The sample includes 100,000 or so clones, roughly 91% of them seen just once. Trimming took off 7 bases at V and 5 bases at J, with 14 bases between the two ends. From germline, CDR1 is MNHNS and CDR2 SASEGT. The CDR3 spans 13 residues. For this clone: The antigen is unknown.

This chain uses TRBV6-1 with TRBJ1-1; unclear D gene. The sequence came from a human donor in good health. Sample: non-Treg CD4+ T cells sorted from blood. The CDR3 coding sequence is TGTGCCAGCAAATTCCAGCCGGAGACTGAAGCTTTCTTT. Translating gives CASKFQPETEAFF.